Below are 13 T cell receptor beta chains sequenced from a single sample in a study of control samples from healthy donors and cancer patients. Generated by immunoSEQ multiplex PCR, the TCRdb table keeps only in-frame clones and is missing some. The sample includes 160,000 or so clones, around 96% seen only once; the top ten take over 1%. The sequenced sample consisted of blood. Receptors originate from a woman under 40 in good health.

CDR3 region: CASSGLAGGPEETQYF. DNA of the CDR3: TGTGCCAGCAGTGGACTAGCGGGGGGGCCTGAAGAGACCCAGTACTTC. The chain has TRBV2 and TRBJ2-5; 14 bases are shared with TRBD2. Germline values: CDR1 SNHLY, CDR2 FYNNEI. Trimming at V came to 4 bases and at J to 3 bases, leaving 4 bases not matched to a gene. This CDR3 contains 16 residues. The entire variable domain, with the rest obtained from reference TRBV2 and TRBJ2-5, is as follows: EPEVTQTPSHQVTQMGQEVILRCVPISNHLYFYWYRQILGQKVEFLVSFYNNEISEKSEIFDDQFSVERPDGSNFTLKIRSTKLEDSAMYFCASSGLAGGPEETQYFGPGTRLLVL.

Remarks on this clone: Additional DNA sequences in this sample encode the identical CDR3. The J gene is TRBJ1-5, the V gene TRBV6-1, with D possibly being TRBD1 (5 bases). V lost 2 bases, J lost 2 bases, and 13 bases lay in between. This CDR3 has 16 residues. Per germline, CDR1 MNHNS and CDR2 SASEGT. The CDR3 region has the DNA TGTGCCAGCAGTGAATCGGTGTGGGGGGGCAATCAGCCCCAGCATTTT. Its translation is CASSESVWGGNQPQHF.

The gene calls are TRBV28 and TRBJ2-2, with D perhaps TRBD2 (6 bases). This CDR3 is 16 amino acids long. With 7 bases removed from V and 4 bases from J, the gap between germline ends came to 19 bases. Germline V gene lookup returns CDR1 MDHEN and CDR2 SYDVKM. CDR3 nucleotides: TGTGCCAGCACCCGCCCACTAGCAAGTAGCACCGGGGAGCTGTTTTTT. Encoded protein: CASTRPLASSTGELFF. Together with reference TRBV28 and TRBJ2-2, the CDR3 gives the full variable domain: DVKVTQSSRYLVKRTGEKVFLECVQDMDHENMFWYRQDPGLGLRLIYFSYDVKMKEKGDIPEGYSVSREKKERFSLILESASTNQTSMYLCASTRPLASSTGELFFGEGSRLTVL.

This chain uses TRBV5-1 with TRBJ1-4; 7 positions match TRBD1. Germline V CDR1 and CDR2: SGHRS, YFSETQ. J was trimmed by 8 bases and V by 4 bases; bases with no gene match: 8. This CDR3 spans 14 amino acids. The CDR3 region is CASSLTSTGEKLFF. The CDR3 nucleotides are TGCGCCAGCAGCCTAACCTCGACAGGGGAAAAACTGTTTTTT.

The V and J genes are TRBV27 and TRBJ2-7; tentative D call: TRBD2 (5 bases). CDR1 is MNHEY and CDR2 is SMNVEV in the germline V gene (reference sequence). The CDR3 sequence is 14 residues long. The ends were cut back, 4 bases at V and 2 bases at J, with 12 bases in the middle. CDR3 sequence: CASSWAGSTYEQYF. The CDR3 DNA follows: TGTGCCAGCAGTTGGGCGGGCAGCACCTACGAGCAGTACTTC.

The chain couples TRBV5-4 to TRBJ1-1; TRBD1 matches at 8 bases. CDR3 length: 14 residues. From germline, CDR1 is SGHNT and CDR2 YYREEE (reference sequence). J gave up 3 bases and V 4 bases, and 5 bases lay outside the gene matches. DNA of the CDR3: TGTGCCAGCAGCCTACAGACAGGGGACACTGAAGCTTTCTTT. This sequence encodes CASSLQTGDTEAFF.

Here the CDR3 reads CASSQDRGNNNEQFF. CDR3 bases: TGTGCCAGCAGCCAAGACAGGGGGAACAACAATGAGCAGTTCTTC. The chain joins TRBV4-2 to TRBJ2-1, with 7 nucleotides matching TRBD1. Germline trimming cut 0 bases from V and 5 bases from J; bases unmatched to any gene: 4. Looked up from germline, CDR1 is LGHNA and CDR2 is YNFKEQ. The CDR3 spans 15 residues.

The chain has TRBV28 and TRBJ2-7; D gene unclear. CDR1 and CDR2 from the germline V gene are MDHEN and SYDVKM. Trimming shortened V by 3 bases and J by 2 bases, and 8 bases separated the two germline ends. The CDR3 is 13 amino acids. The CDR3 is CASSLPPPYEQYF. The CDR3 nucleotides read TGTGCCAGCAGTTTGCCCCCCCCCTACGAGCAGTACTTC.

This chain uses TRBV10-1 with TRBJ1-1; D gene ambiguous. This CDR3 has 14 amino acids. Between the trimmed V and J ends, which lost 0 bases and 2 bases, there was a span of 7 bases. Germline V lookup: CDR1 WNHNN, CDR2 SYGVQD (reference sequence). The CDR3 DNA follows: TGCGCCAGCAGTGAGTCCCGGCCTAACACTGAAGCTTTCTTT. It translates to CASSESRPNTEAFF.

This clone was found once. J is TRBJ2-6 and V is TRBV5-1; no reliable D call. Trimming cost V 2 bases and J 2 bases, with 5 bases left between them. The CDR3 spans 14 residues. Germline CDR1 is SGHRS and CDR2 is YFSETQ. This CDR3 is CASSLNAGANVLTF. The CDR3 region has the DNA TGCGCCAGCAGCTTAAACGCTGGGGCCAACGTCCTGACTTTC.

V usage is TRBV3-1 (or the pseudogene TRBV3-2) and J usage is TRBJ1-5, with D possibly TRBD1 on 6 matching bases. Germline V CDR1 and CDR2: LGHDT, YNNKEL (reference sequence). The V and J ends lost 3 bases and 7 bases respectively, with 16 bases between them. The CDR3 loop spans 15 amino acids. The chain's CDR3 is CASSQEGGRGQPQHF. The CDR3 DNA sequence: TGTGCCAGCAGCCAGGAAGGGGGGCGCGGGCAGCCCCAGCATTTT.

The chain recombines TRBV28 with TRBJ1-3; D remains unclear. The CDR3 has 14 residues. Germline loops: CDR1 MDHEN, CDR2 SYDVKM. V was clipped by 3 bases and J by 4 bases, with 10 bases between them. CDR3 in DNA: TGTGCCAGCAGTTTCCGGGGATCGGGAAACACCATATATTTT. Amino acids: CASSFRGSGNTIYF.

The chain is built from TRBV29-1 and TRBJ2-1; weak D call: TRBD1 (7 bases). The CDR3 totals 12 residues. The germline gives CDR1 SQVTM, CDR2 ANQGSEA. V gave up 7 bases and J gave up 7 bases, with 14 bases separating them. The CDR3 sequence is CSARRGQNEQFF. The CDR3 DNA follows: TGCAGCGCCCGGAGGGGGCAGAATGAGCAGTTCTTC.